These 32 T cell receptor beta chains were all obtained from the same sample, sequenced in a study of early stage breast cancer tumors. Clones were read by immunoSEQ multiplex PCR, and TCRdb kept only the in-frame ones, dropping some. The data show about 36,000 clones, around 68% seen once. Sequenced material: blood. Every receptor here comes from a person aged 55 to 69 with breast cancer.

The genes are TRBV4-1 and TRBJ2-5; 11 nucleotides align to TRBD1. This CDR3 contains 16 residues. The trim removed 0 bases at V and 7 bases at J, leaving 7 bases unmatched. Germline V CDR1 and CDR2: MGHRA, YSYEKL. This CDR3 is CASSQDLVGTGGTQYF. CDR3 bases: TGCGCCAGCAGCCAAGATCTCGTCGGGACAGGGGGGACCCAGTACTTC.

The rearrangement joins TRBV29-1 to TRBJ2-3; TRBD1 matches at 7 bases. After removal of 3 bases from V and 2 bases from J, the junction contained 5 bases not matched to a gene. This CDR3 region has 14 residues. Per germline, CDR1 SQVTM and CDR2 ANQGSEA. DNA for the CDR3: TGCAGCGTTGACGGGGACAGAGCCACAGATACGCAGTATTTT. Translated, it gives CSVDGDRATDTQYF.

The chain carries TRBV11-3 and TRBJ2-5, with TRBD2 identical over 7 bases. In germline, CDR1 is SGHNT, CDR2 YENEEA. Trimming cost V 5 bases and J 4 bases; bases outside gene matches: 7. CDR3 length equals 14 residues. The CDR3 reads CASSPRTRPETQYF. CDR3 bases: TGTGCCAGCAGCCCCCGGACTAGGCCAGAGACCCAGTACTTC.

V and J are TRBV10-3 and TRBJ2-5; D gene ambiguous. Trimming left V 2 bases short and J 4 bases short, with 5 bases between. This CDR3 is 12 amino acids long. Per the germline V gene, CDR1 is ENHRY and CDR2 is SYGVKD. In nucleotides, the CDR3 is TGTGCCATCAGTGAGGCCCTAGAGACCCAGTACTTC. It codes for CAISEALETQYF.

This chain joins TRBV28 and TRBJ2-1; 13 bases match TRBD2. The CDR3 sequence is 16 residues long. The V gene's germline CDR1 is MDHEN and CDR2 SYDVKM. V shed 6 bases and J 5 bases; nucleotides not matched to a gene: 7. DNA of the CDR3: TGTGCCAGCAGACTTACCGGGACTAGCGGGAACAATGAGCAGTTCTTC. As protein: CASRLTGTSGNNEQFF. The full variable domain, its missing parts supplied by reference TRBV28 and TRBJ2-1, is DVKVTQSSRYLVKRTGEKVFLECVQDMDHENMFWYRQDPGLGLRLIYFSYDVKMKEKGDIPEGYSVSREKKERFSLILESASTNQTSMYLCASRLTGTSGNNEQFFGPGTRLTVL.

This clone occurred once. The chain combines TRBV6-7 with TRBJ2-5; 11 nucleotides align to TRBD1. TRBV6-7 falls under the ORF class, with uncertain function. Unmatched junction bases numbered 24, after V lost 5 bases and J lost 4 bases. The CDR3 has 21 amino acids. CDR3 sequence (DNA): TGTGCCAGCAGTACTAACCATGGCCCTGGGGGACAGGGGGAAGGAGGAGAGACCCAGTACTTC. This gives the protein CASSTNHGPGGQGEGGETQYF.

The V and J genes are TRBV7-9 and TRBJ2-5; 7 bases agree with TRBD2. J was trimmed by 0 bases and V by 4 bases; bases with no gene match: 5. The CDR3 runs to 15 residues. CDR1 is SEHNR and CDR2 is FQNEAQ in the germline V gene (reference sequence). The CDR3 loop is CASSWVSGNQETQYF. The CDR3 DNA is TGTGCCAGCAGCTGGGTCAGCGGGAACCAAGAGACCCAGTACTTC.

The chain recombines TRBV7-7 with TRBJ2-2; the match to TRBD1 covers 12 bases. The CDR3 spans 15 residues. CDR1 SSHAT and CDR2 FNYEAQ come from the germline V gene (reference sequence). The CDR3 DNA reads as TGTGCTGGCAGCGCGGGACAGGGGGCCCCCGGGGAGCTGTTTTTT. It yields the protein CAGSAGQGAPGELFF.

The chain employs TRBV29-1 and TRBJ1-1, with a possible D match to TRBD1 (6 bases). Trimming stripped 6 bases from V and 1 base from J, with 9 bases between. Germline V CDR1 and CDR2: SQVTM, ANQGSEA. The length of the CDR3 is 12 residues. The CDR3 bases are TGCAGCGTCTCACAGGGGAACACTGAAGCTTTCTTT. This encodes CSVSQGNTEAFF.

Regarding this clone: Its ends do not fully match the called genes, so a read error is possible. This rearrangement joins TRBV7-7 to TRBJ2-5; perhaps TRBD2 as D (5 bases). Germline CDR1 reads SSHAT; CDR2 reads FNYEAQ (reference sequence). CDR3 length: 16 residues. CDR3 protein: CASSLGRGRDQETQYF. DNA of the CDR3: TGTGCTAGCAGCTTAGGGCGAGGGCGAGACCAAGAGACCCAGTACTTC.

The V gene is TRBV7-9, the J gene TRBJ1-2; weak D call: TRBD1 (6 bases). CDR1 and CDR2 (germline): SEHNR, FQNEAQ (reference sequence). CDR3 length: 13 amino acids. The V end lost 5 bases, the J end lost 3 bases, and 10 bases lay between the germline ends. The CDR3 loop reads CASSPQGHYGYTF. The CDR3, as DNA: TGTGCCAGCAGCCCCCAGGGGCACTATGGCTACACCTTC.

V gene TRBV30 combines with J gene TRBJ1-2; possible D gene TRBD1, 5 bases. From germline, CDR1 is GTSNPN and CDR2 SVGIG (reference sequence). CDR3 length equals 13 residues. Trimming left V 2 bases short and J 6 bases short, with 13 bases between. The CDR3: CAWSISGSNGYTF. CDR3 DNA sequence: TGTGCCTGGAGTATTTCAGGGTCGAATGGCTACACCTTC. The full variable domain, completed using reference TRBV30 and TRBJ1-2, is SQTIHQWPATLVQPVGSPLSLECTVEGTSNPNLYWYRQAAGRGLQLLFYSVGIGQISSEVPQNLSASRPQDRQFILSSKKLLLSDSGFYLCAWSISGSNGYTFGSGTRLTVV.

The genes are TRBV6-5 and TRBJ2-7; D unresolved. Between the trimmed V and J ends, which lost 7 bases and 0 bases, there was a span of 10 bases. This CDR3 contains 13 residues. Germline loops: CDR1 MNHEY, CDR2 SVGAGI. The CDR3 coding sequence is TGTGCCAGCACCGACCGCAGCTCCTACGAGCAGTACTTC. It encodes CASTDRSSYEQYF.

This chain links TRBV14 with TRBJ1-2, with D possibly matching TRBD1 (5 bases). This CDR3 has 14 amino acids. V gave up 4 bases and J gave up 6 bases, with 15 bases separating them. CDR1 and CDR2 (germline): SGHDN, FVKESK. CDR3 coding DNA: TGTGCCAGCAGCCCTTGGCAAAGGGGCGATGGCTACACCTTC. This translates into CASSPWQRGDGYTF. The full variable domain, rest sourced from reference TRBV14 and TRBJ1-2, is EAGVTQFPSHSVIEKGQTVTLRCDPISGHDNLYWYRRVMGKEIKFLLHFVKESKQDESGMPNNRFLAERTGGTYSTLKVQPAELEDSGVYFCASSPWQRGDGYTFGSGTRLTVV.

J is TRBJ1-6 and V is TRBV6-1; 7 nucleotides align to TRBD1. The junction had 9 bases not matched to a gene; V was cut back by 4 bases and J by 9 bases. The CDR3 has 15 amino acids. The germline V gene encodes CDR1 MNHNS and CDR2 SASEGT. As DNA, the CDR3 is TGTGCCAGCAGTGCGCCACAGGGGAAGGGTTCACCCCTCCACTTT. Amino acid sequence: CASSAPQGKGSPLHF.

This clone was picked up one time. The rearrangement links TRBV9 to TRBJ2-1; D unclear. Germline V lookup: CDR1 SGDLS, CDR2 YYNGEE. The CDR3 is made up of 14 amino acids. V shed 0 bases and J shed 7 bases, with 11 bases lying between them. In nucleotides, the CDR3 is TGTGCCAGCAGCGTAGTTTGGGGAAGGAATGAGCAGTTCTTC. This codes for CASSVVWGRNEQFF.

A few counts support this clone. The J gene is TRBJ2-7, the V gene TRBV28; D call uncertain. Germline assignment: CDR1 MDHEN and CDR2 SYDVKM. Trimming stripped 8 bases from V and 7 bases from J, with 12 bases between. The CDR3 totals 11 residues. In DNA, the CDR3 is TGTGCCAGCGCCCGAAAGGCGGAGCAGTACTTC. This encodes CASARKAEQYF.

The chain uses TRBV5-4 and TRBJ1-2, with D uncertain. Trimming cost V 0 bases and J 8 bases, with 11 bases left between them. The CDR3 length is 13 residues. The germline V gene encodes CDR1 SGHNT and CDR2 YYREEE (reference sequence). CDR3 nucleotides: TGTGCCAGCAGCTTGGACTCCCCCCACGGCTACACCTTC. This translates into CASSLDSPHGYTF.

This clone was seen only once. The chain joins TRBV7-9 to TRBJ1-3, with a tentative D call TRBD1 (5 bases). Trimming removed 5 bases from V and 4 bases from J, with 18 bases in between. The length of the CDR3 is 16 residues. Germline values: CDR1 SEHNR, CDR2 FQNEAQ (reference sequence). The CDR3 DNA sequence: TGTGCCAGCAGCGGGGGTCAGGGAGATCTCGGAAACACCATATATTTT. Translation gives CASSGGQGDLGNTIYF.

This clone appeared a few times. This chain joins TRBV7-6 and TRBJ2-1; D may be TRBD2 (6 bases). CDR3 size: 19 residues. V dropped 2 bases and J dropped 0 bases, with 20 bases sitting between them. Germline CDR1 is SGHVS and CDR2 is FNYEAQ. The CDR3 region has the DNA TGTGCCAGCAGCTTATTATCCCCGGAGACTAGGAGCTCCTACAATGAGCAGTTCTTC. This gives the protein CASSLLSPETRSSYNEQFF. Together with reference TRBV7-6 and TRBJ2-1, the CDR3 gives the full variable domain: GAGVSQSPRYKVTKRGQDVALRCDPISGHVSLYWYRQALGQGPEFLTYFNYEAQQDKSGLPNDRFSAERPEGSISTLTIQRTEQRDSAMYRCASSLLSPETRSSYNEQFFGPGTRLTVL.

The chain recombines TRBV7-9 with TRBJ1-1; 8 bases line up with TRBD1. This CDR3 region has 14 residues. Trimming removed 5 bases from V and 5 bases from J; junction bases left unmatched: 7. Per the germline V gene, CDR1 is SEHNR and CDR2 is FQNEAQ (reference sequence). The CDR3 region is CASSPGGRGTEAFF. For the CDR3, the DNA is TGTGCCAGCAGCCCAGGGGGCCGGGGGACTGAAGCTTTCTTT.

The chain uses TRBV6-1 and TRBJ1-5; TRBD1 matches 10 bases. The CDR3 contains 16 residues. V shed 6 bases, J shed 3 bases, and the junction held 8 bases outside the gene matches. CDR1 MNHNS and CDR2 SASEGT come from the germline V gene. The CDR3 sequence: CASRERGQGFNQPQHF. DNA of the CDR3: TGTGCCAGCAGGGAAAGGGGACAGGGGTTCAATCAGCCCCAGCATTTT.

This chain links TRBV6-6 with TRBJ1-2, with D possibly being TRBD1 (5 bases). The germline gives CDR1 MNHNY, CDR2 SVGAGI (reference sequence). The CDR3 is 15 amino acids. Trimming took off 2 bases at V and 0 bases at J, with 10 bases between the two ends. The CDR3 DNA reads TGTGCCAGCAGTTACCCGACAGCCACTAACTATGGCTACACCTTC. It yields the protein CASSYPTATNYGYTF.

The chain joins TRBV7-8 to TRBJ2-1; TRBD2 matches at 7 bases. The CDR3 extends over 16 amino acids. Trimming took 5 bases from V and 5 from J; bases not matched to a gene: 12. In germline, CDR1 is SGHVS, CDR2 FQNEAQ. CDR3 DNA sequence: TGTGCCAGCAGCCCAACCGCGGGGGTAATCAACAATGAGCAGTTCTTC. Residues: CASSPTAGVINNEQFF.

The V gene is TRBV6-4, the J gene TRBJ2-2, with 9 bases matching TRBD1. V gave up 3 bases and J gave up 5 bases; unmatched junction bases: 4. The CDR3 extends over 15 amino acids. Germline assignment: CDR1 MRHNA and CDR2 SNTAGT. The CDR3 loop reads CASSDTGGATGELFF. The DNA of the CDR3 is TGTGCCAGCAGTGATACAGGGGGCGCGACCGGGGAGCTGTTTTTT.

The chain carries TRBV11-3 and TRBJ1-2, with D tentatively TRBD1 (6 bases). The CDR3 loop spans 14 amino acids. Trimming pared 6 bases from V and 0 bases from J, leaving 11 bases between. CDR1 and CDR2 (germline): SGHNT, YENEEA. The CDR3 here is CASSPTGTNYGYTF. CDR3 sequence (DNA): TGTGCCAGCAGTCCGACAGGCACTAACTATGGCTACACCTTC.

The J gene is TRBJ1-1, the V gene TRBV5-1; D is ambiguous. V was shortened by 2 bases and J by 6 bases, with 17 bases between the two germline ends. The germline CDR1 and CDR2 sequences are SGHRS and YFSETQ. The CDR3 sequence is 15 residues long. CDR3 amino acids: CASSFRAGQSAEAFF. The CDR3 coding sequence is TGCGCCAGCAGCTTCCGGGCAGGCCAAAGCGCTGAAGCTTTCTTT.

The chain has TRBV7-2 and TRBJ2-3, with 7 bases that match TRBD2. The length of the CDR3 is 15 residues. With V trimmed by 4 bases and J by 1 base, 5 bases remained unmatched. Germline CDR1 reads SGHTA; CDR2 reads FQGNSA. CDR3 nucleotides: TGTGCCAGCAGCTCTCTAGCGGCCCGCACAGATACGCAGTATTTT. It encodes CASSSLAARTDTQYF. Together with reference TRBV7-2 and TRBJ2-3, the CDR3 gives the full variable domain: GAGVSQSPSNKVTEKGKDVELRCDPISGHTALYWYRQSLGQGLEFLIYFQGNSAPDKSGLPSDRFSAERTGGSVSTLTIQRTQQEDSAVYLCASSSLAARTDTQYFGPGTRLTVL.

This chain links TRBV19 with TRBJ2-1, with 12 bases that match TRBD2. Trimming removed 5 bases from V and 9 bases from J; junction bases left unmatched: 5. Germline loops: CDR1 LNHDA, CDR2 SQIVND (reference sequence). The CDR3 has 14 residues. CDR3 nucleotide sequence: TGTGCCAGTAGTTTACTAGCGGGAGGACGTGAGCAGTTCTTC. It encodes CASSLLAGGREQFF.

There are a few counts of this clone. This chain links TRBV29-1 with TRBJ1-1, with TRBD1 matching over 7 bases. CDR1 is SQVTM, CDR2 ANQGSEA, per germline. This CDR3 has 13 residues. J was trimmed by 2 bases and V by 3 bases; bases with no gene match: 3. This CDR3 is CSVEWDRNTEAFF. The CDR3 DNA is TGCAGCGTTGAGTGGGACAGAAACACTGAAGCTTTCTTT.

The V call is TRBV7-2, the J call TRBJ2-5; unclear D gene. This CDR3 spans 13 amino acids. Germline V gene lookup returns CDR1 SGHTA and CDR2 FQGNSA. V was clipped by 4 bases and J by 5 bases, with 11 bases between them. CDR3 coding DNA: TGTGCCAGCAGCTCCGGGTTCGTGGAGACCCAGTACTTC. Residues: CASSSGFVETQYF.

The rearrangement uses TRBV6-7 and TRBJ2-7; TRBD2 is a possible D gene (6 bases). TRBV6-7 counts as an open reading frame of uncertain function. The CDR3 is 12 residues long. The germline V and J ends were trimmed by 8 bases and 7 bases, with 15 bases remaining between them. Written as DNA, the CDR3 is TGTGCCAGCCGGAGGCGGGATTTTGAGCAGTACTTC. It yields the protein CASRRRDFEQYF.